This entry lists 4 T cell receptor beta chains sequenced from one sample in a study of metastatic and nonmetastatic thyroid tumors (dated by TCRdb to 2020 to 2022). No patient had received any treatment before thyroid surgery. Receptors were amplified or captured by PCR. Sequenced using an Illumina HiSeq 4000. TCRdb's own reprocessing of the public reads used fastp at Q25 and MiXCR and kept productive beta chains. This sample gives roughly 30,000 clones in total; about 18% of them show up just once. Roughly a tenth of the sample belongs to the ten largest clones. The sample comprised blood. The receptor source for this set is a female donor with papillary thyroid cancer or a benign thyroid nodule (not recorded which). Some clones in this sample may be carry-over from other donors' samples.

The chain has TRBV20-1 and TRBJ2-5; 13 nucleotides agree with TRBD2. Germline loops: CDR1 DFQATT, CDR2 SNEGSKA (reference sequence). This CDR3 is 15 amino acids long. After removal of 6 bases from V and 3 bases from J, the junction contained 7 bases not matched to a gene. The CDR3 bases are TGCAGTGCAGGAGGGACTAGCGGGGACAAAGAGACCCAGTACTTC. It translates to CSAGGTSGDKETQYF.

In this sample, this clone turned up many times. The chain combines TRBV6-2 or TRBV6-3 with TRBJ2-7, with TRBD1 matching over 7 bases. The CDR3 totals 13 residues. Germline V gene lookup returns CDR1 MNHEY and CDR2 SVGEGT. The junction had 5 bases not matched to a gene; V was cut back by 3 bases and J by 6 bases. The CDR3 DNA reads as TGTGCCAGCAGTTATGATAGGGACAGCGAGCAGTACTTC. Protein sequence: CASSYDRDSEQYF.

This clone occurred many times. The chain recombines TRBV7-9 with TRBJ1-2, with D hard to call. The CDR3 has 12 amino acids. V was clipped by 5 bases and J by 4 bases, with 8 bases between them. Germline loops: CDR1 SEHNR, CDR2 FQNEAQ (reference sequence). As DNA, the CDR3 is TGTGCCAGCAGCCTTTCTATCTATGGCTACACCTTC. Protein: CASSLSIYGYTF.

The chain couples TRBV5-1 to TRBJ2-7; 8 nucleotides agree with TRBD2. The CDR3 covers 14 residues. In germline, CDR1 is SGHRS, CDR2 YFSETQ. After removal of 2 bases from V and 3 bases from J, the junction contained 4 bases not matched to a gene. The CDR3 bases are TGCGCCAGCAGCTTTAGCGGGGTTAACTACGAGCAGTACTTC. As protein: CASSFSGVNYEQYF.